This T cell receptor (beta chain) was found in a study of CD8+ T cells in alopecia areata. On the study more broadly: Tofacitinib was taken orally by treated patients, and the dose was 5 to 10 mg twice daily.

In germline, CDR1 is LNHDA, CDR2 SQIVND (reference sequence). V was trimmed by 6 bases and J by 5 bases, leaving 13 bases between them. The CDR3 has 13 residues. Note on this clone: The antigen is unknown.

Extracted from the samples, RNA was reverse transcribed into cDNA to serve as the sequencing template. TCRdb's copy holds only in-frame clones and misses some; the assay was immunoSEQ multiplex PCR. The table lists under 250,000 clones, more than 45% of them singletons, with 0.45% in the top ten. General study points: Sequencing of scalp samples also captures resident alphabeta T cells of normal skin. The study found higher clonality in lesional than normal scalp, especially in alopecia totalis/universalis.

The sample here was CD4+ T cells sorted from blood, taken at week 0. The source of this sequence is a human donor with alopecia areata. This sequence joins TRBV19 and TRBJ1-1; possibly TRBD1 for D (5 bases). This CDR3 is CASSRQGWTEAFF. CDR3 DNA sequence: TGTGCCAGTAGCCGGCAGGGTTGGACTGAAGCTTTCTTT.